Following are 28 T cell receptor beta chains from one sample sequenced in a study of beta chain features in type 1 diabetes. The isolated RNA, all of it, was reverse transcribed, so expressed TCRB transcripts were what got sequenced. Some clones are missing from TCRdb's copy, which holds only in-frame ones; the method was immunoSEQ multiplex PCR. The data hold hundreds of thousands of clones, with 30% observed a single time. Sequencing was carried out using naive CD4+ T cells from blood. The receptors here all came from a man younger than 35 in good health.

The chain carries TRBV30 and TRBJ2-3; D is perhaps TRBD1 or TRBD2 (5 bases each). The CDR3 length is 13 residues. Deletions cut 0 bases from V and 2 bases from J, with 6 bases between. The V gene's germline CDR1 is GTSNPN and CDR2 SVGIG (reference sequence). CDR3 nucleotides: TGTGCCTGGAGTGTAGGGACCACAGATACGCAGTATTTT. It translates to CAWSVGTTDTQYF.

This clone was counted only a few times. The rearrangement joins TRBV4-2 to TRBJ2-7; D is possibly TRBD2 (5 bases). Trimming cost V 1 base and J 1 base, with 14 bases left between them. This CDR3 contains 16 residues. Germline V gene sequence: CDR1 LGHNA, CDR2 YNFKEQ. Here the CDR3 DNA reads TGTGCCAGCAGCCAAGGTGACGGTGGGAGATCCTACGAGCAGTACTTC. It codes for CASSQGDGGRSYEQYF.

This clone was counted between two and nine times. V usage is TRBV19 and J usage is TRBJ2-7, with no clear D. V lost 1 base to trimming and J lost 6 bases, with 13 bases between them. This CDR3 spans 14 amino acids. CDR1 and CDR2 (germline): LNHDA, SQIVND (reference sequence). The CDR3: CASSIAAAAGEQYF. Here the CDR3 DNA reads TGTGCCAGTAGTATAGCGGCAGCCGCCGGCGAGCAGTACTTC.

This clone came up a few times. The J gene is TRBJ2-3, the V gene TRBV27, with D tentatively TRBD2 (6 bases). The germline V and J ends were trimmed by 4 bases and 3 bases, with 23 bases remaining between them. This CDR3 comprises 18 residues. Germline loops: CDR1 MNHEY, CDR2 SMNVEV (reference sequence). In DNA, the CDR3 is TGTGCCAGCAGTTCTCTGAGGGGTATGTGGGGAGGTACAGATACGCAGTATTTT. This translates into CASSSLRGMWGGTDTQYF.

This chain links TRBV4-1 with TRBJ2-4; TRBD2 agrees at 9 bases. Trimming at V came to 1 base and at J to 7 bases, leaving 5 bases not matched to a gene. Germline V gene sequence: CDR1 MGHRA, CDR2 YSYEKL. This CDR3 comprises 15 residues. The CDR3, as DNA: TGCGCCAGCAGCCAAGTTGGCGGGAGGGTTAACATTCAGTACTTC. Amino acid sequence: CASSQVGGRVNIQYF.

The sample holds a few counts of this clone. The V call is TRBV10-3, the J call TRBJ2-3; D gene ambiguous. Trimming removed 6 bases at V and 5 bases at J, with 12 bases between. CDR3 length equals 13 residues. From germline, CDR1 is ENHRY and CDR2 SYGVKD. The CDR3 DNA reads as TGTGCCATCAGCCTACTCGGGTTAGATACGCAGTATTTT. Encoded protein: CAISLLGLDTQYF.

As regards this clone: Additional DNA sequences in this sample encode the identical CDR3. The V call is TRBV29-1, the J call TRBJ2-3; 10 bases are a match to TRBD2. Losses at the gene ends were 4 bases for V and 0 bases for J; bases not matched to a gene: 1. CDR1 and CDR2 (germline): SQVTM, ANQGSEA. The CDR3 runs 14 residues. The CDR3 DNA reads as TGCAGCGTTGGGACTAGCGGTAGCACAGATACGCAGTATTTT. It specifies CSVGTSGSTDTQYF.

This clone has more than one count but fewer than ten. The chain combines TRBV6-6 with TRBJ2-1; D is undetermined. Germline CDR1 and CDR2: MNHNY and SVGAGI (reference sequence). CDR3 size: 11 residues. V gave up 5 bases and J gave up 10 bases, with 9 bases separating them. The CDR3 protein is CASSTLGEQFF. CDR3 DNA sequence: TGTGCCAGCAGTACCCTCGGCGAGCAGTTCTTC.

This clone has only one observation. This chain uses TRBV19 with TRBJ2-1, with 11 bases lining up with TRBD2. V trimming: 7 bases; J trimming: 9 bases; junction bases outside the gene matches: 5. CDR1 and CDR2 from the germline V gene are LNHDA and SQIVND (reference sequence). The CDR3 runs 13 residues. CDR3 amino acids: CASKTSGSSEQFF. The CDR3 DNA reads as TGTGCCAGTAAAACTAGCGGGAGTAGTGAGCAGTTCTTC.

The V and J genes are TRBV6-5 and TRBJ2-7, with TRBD2 identical over 7 bases. CDR1 is MNHEY, CDR2 SVGAGI, per germline. The CDR3 is made up of 16 amino acids. V trimming: 0 bases; J trimming: 6 bases; junction bases outside the gene matches: 11. The DNA of the CDR3 is TGTGCCAGCAGTTACTCGACAGTTGGGAGGGGAGGCGAGCAGTACTTC. Translating gives CASSYSTVGRGGEQYF.

This clone was found a few times. The chain links TRBV11-2 to TRBJ2-3; weak D call: TRBD1 (5 bases). Germline assignment: CDR1 SGHAT and CDR2 FQNNGV. The germline V and J ends were trimmed by 5 bases and 9 bases, with 12 bases remaining between them. There are 12 residues in the CDR3. The CDR3: CASSEDTLTQYF. The CDR3 nucleotides read TGTGCCAGCAGCGAGGACACCCTAACGCAGTATTTT.

The V and J genes are TRBV7-9 and TRBJ2-1; 12 bases map to TRBD2. Looked up from germline, CDR1 is SEHNR and CDR2 is FQNEAQ (reference sequence). The CDR3 consists of 15 residues. Losses at the gene ends were 5 bases for V and 3 bases for J; bases not matched to a gene: 2. CDR3 sequence reads: CASSRTSGVYNEQFF. In DNA, the CDR3 is TGTGCCAGCAGCCGGACTAGCGGGGTCTACAATGAGCAGTTCTTC.

This chain connects TRBV9 to TRBJ2-7, with 11 nucleotides matching TRBD1. This CDR3 has 14 residues. The V and J ends lost 3 bases and 3 bases, in that order; junction bases with no gene match: 2. Germline CDR1 reads SGDLS; CDR2 reads YYNGEE. The DNA of the CDR3 is TGTGCCAGCAGCGGGACAGGGGGCGGCTACGAGCAGTACTTC. Translation: CASSGTGGGYEQYF.

V and J are TRBV9 and TRBJ2-2; D tentatively fits TRBD1 or TRBD2 (6 bases each). The CDR3 is 16 residues long. The germline V gene has CDR1 SGDLS and CDR2 YYNGEE. V was shortened by 0 bases and J by 6 bases, with 15 bases between the two germline ends. Written as DNA, the CDR3 is TGTGCCAGCAGCGTAGTGGGGAACGGGGGCGCCGGGGAGCTGTTTTTT. It is translated as CASSVVGNGGAGELFF. Combining the CDR3 with reference TRBV9 and TRBJ2-2 gives the whole variable domain DSGVTQTPKHLITATGQRVTLRCSPRSGDLSVYWYQQSLDQGLQFLIQYYNGEERAKGNILERFSAQQFPDLHSELNLSSLELGDSALYFCASSVVGNGGAGELFFGEGSRLTVL.

The chain carries TRBV7-2 and TRBJ2-1; 12 bases align to TRBD2. CDR1 and CDR2 from the germline V gene are SGHTA and FQGNSA. CDR3 length: 16 residues. After removal of 3 bases from V and 7 bases from J, the junction contained 7 bases not matched to a gene. DNA of the CDR3: TGTGCCAGCAGCTTGGCCGGGACTAGCGGGTGGAATGAGCAGTTCTTC. Translated, it gives CASSLAGTSGWNEQFF. The variable domain in full, completed from reference TRBV7-2 and TRBJ2-1, reads GAGVSQSPSNKVTEKGKDVELRCDPISGHTALYWYRQSLGQGLEFLIYFQGNSAPDKSGLPSDRFSAERTGGSVSTLTIQRTQQEDSAVYLCASSLAGTSGWNEQFFGPGTRLTVL.

This clone was counted a few times. Here the CDR3 reads CASSVEIGIEQYF. For the CDR3, the DNA is TGTGCCAGCAGCGTAGAAATAGGTATCGAGCAGTACTTC. This rearrangement joins TRBV9 to TRBJ2-7, with D uncertain. V lost 0 bases and J 6 bases, leaving 10 bases between the germline ends. From germline, CDR1 is SGDLS and CDR2 YYNGEE. This CDR3 contains 13 residues.

V gene TRBV25-1 combines with J gene TRBJ2-7, with D possibly TRBD1 on 6 matching bases. Germline loops: CDR1 MGHDK, CDR2 SYGVNS. Trimming removed 6 bases at V and 1 base at J, with 10 bases between. This CDR3 region has 13 residues. The CDR3 sequence is CASSRTGSYEQYF. As DNA, the CDR3 is TGTGCCAGCAGCCGTACAGGGTCCTACGAGCAGTACTTC.

CDR3 sequence (DNA): TGTGCCAGCAGCGTACCGGACCTAGGTGGGACTAGCCGTGGCACCGGGGAGCTGTTTTTT. Amino acid sequence: CASSVPDLGGTSRGTGELFF. The genes are TRBV9 and TRBJ2-2, with TRBD2 matching over 9 bases. The V gene end was trimmed by 1 base and the J gene end by 4 bases; junction bases not matched to a gene: 17. Germline CDR1 reads SGDLS; CDR2 reads YYNGEE. This CDR3 has 20 residues. The full variable domain, its missing parts supplied by reference TRBV9 and TRBJ2-2, is DSGVTQTPKHLITATGQRVTLRCSPRSGDLSVYWYQQSLDQGLQFLIQYYNGEERAKGNILERFSAQQFPDLHSELNLSSLELGDSALYFCASSVPDLGGTSRGTGELFFGEGSRLTVL.

In this sample, this clone turned up a few times. The CDR3 DNA follows: TGTGCCAGCGGGGACCCGTCCTCCTACAATGAGCAGTTCTTC. The encoded protein is CASGDPSSYNEQFF. V and J are TRBV11-2 and TRBJ2-1, with D perhaps being TRBD1 or TRBD2 (5 bases each). V was trimmed by 8 bases and J by 0 bases, leaving 11 bases between them. Germline values: CDR1 SGHAT, CDR2 FQNNGV. The CDR3 covers 14 residues. Full variable domain (remainder filled in from reference TRBV11-2 and TRBJ2-1): EAGVAQSPRYKIIEKRQSVAFWCNPISGHATLYWYQQILGQGPKLLIQFQNNGVVDDSQLPKDRFSAERLKGVDSTLKIQPAKLEDSAVYLCASGDPSSYNEQFFGPGTRLTVL.

On this clone: The same CDR3 arises from other DNA sequences in this sample as well. The chain couples TRBV10-3 to TRBJ2-7; D possibly corresponds to TRBD2 (6 bases). The CDR3 extends over 13 amino acids. Between the trimmed V and J ends, which lost 6 bases and 3 bases, there was a span of 12 bases. Germline V gives CDR1 ENHRY, CDR2 SYGVKD. The CDR3 nucleotides are TGTGCCATCAGCGGTAGCGGAAGCTACGAGCAGTACTTC. This sequence encodes CAISGSGSYEQYF.

The chain carries TRBV2 and TRBJ2-5, with D possibly matching TRBD2 (5 bases). V was clipped by 7 bases and J by 5 bases, with 17 bases between them. CDR1 and CDR2 from the germline V gene are SNHLY and FYNNEI. The CDR3 sequence is 14 residues long. The CDR3 loop reads CASNGQARGETQYF. The CDR3 bases are TGTGCCAGCAACGGGCAGGCCCGCGGGGAGACCCAGTACTTC.

This chain links TRBV30 with TRBJ2-2; D call uncertain. V was pared by 1 base and J by 10 bases, with 7 bases between. Germline loops: CDR1 GTSNPN, CDR2 SVGIG (reference sequence). The CDR3 sequence is 11 residues long. CDR3 protein: CAWSEPVELFF. For the CDR3, the DNA is TGTGCCTGGAGTGAACCCGTGGAGCTGTTTTTT. Combining the CDR3 with reference TRBV30 and TRBJ2-2 gives the whole variable domain SQTIHQWPATLVQPVGSPLSLECTVEGTSNPNLYWYRQAAGRGLQLLFYSVGIGQISSEVPQNLSASRPQDRQFILSSKKLLLSDSGFYLCAWSEPVELFFGEGSRLTVL.

A single count supports this clone. This chain links TRBV6-1 with TRBJ2-5; D gene unclear. The V end was cut by 8 bases, the J end by 4 bases, with 17 bases between. Germline CDR1 MNHNS, CDR2 SASEGT. The CDR3 sequence is 14 residues long. The CDR3 DNA reads as TGTGCCAGCGAGGCCCAGGTAGTGCGAGAGACCCAGTACTTC. Protein sequence: CASEAQVVRETQYF.

This chain connects TRBV29-1 to TRBJ1-1; no clear D gene. CDR1 is SQVTM and CDR2 is ANQGSEA in the germline V gene. The CDR3 sequence is 13 residues long. The germline V and J ends were trimmed by 7 bases and 5 bases, with 17 bases remaining between them. CDR3 coding DNA: TGCAGCGCAACAGTCCAACTTGAGACTGAAGCTTTCTTT. It codes for CSATVQLETEAFF.

This chain uses TRBV30 with TRBJ1-5, with a possible D match to TRBD1 (5 bases). The CDR3 length is 15 residues. V was pared by 2 bases and J by 1 base, with 12 bases between. Germline CDR1 is GTSNPN and CDR2 is SVGIG (reference sequence). The chain's CDR3 is CAWSRQGVSNQPQHF. CDR3 nucleotide sequence: TGTGCCTGGAGTCGTCAGGGAGTGAGCAATCAGCCCCAGCATTTT.

This clone came up a few times. V is TRBV18 and J is TRBJ2-1, with TRBD1 identical over 8 bases. CDR3 size: 15 residues. From germline, CDR1 is KGHSH and CDR2 LQKENI. J gave up 5 bases and V 4 bases, and 7 bases lay outside the gene matches. The CDR3 DNA follows: TGTGCCAGCTCACGCGGGACAGGCTTGGACAATGAGCAGTTCTTC. This encodes CASSRGTGLDNEQFF. The full variable domain, in which reference TRBV18 and TRBJ2-1 provide the parts outside the CDR3, is NAGVMQNPRHLVRRRGQEARLRCSPMKGHSHVYWYRQLPEEGLKFMVYLQKENIIDESGMPKERFSAEFPKEGPSILRIQQVVRGDSAAYFCASSRGTGLDNEQFFGPGTRLTVL.

The chain links TRBV29-1 to TRBJ2-5, with D hard to call. The CDR3 totals 9 residues. The germline gives CDR1 SQVTM, CDR2 ANQGSEA. The CDR3 DNA reads as TGCAAAGCCCTAAGAACCCAGTACTTC. This sequence encodes CKALRTQYF.

This sequence joins TRBV15 and TRBJ1-5; 9 bases align to TRBD1. V gave up 2 bases and J gave up 7 bases; unmatched junction bases: 9. In germline, CDR1 is LNHNV, CDR2 YYDKDF (reference sequence). The CDR3 is made up of 16 amino acids. CDR3 sequence reads: CATSRIRGQGNQPQHF. The DNA of the CDR3 is TGTGCCACCAGCAGAATTCGGGGACAGGGTAACCAGCCCCAGCATTTT.